This T cell receptor beta chain was sequenced for a study of cytomegalovirus exposure and HLA in healthy donors. General study findings and limits: Whilst most TCR sequences proved rare, a subset of public TCRs occurred across many donors. An ancestry cluster, one associated with Asian ancestry, reportedly showed fewer N-insertions than the roughly 700-donor mean in a later analysis. Reports showed the classifier diagnosing cytomegalovirus status with high specificity and sensitivity.

A remark on this clone: The target antigen is unknown.

V trimming: 0 bases; J trimming: 3 bases; junction bases outside the gene matches: 5. This CDR3 comprises 15 residues. CDR1 and CDR2 from the germline V gene are SGHTS and YDEGEE. Nominally healthy donors provided the samples, though records likely missed some immune exposures. The PCR had 60 Vbeta and 13 Jbeta primers. Generated by immunoSEQ multiplex PCR, the TCRdb table keeps only in-frame clones and is missing some. This listing includes about 160,000 clones. Sequencing used PBMCs. The V call is TRBV5-8, the J call TRBJ1-1, with 7 bases matching TRBD1. The receptor comes from a woman in her sixties in good health and CMV-seronegative. Written as DNA, the CDR3 is TGTGCCAGCAGCTTGGGGGGGGACAGTTACACTGAAGCTTTCTTT. As protein: CASSLGGDSYTEAFF.